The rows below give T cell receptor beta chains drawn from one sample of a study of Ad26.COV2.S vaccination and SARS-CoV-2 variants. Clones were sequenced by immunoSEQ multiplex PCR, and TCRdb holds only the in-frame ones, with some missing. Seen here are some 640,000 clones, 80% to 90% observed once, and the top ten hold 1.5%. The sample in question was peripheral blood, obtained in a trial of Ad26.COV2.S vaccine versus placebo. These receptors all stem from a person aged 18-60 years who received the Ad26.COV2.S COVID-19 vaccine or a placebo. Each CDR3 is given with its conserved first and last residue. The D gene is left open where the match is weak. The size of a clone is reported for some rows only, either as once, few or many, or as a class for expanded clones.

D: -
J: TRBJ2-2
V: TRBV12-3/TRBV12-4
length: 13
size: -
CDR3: CASSLFDTGELFF
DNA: TGTGCCAGCAGTTTATTTGACACCGGGGAGCTGTTTTTT

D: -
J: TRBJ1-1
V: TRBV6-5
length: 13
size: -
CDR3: CASSYRLNTEAFF
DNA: TGTGCCAGCAGTTATAGGTTGAACACTGAAGCTTTCTTT

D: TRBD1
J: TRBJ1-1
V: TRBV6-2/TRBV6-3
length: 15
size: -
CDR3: CASSYAGTGRTEAFF
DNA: TGTGCCAGCAGTTACGCCGGGACAGGGCGCACTGAAGCTTTCTTT

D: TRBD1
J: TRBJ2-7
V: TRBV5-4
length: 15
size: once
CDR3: CASSLGQGPLGEQYF
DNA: TGTGCCAGCAGCCTCGGACAGGGGCCCCTAGGTGAGCAGTACTTC

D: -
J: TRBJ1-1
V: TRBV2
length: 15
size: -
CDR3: CASSLYQLEGTEAFF
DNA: TGTGCCAGCAGTCTTTACCAGTTGGAGGGAACTGAAGCTTTCTTT

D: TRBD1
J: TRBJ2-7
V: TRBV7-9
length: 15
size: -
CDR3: CASSMGQGFALEQYF
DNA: TGTGCCAGCAGCATGGGACAGGGTTTTGCGCTCGAGCAGTACTTC

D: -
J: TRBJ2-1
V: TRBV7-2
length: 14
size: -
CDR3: CASSLAQPYNEQFF
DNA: TGTGCCAGCAGCTTAGCACAGCCGTACAATGAGCAGTTCTTC

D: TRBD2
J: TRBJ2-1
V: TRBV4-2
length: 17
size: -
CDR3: CASSQTSSGSSYNEQFF
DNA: TGTGCCAGCAGCCAAACCTCTAGCGGGAGTTCCTACAATGAGCAGTTCTTC

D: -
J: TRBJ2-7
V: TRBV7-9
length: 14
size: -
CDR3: CASSLFGPIYEQYF
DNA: TGTGCCAGCAGCTTATTTGGGCCTATCTACGAGCAGTACTTC

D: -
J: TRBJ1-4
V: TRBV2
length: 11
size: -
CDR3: CASRVQEKLFF
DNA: TGTGCCAGCAGGGTACAGGAAAAACTGTTTTTT

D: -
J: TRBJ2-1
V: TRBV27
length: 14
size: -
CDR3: CASTGSLTYNEQFF
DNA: TGTGCCAGCACCGGGTCTTTAACCTACAATGAGCAGTTCTTC